This T cell receptor (beta chain) was sequenced during a study of blood T cell repertoires in COVID-19. Looking at the study overall: From the United States, Italy and Spain came samples of acute and convalescent COVID-19. Sources were T cells, B-cell-depleted T cells, or PBMCs; the material itself was cDNA or gDNA.

This CDR3 region has 16 residues. Germline trimming cut 1 base from V and 3 bases from J; bases unmatched to any gene: 7. CDR1 is SGHNT and CDR2 is YYREEE in the germline V gene (reference sequence). As originally analysed: How many nucleated cells were present was estimated from reference gene primer amplification. Clones were sequenced by immunoSEQ multiplex PCR, and TCRdb holds only the in-frame ones, with some missing. The V and J calls and clone size were taken over from that table, and D and trimming were inferred from the DNA. The sample lists about 250,000 clones; about nine tenths were seen once.

This chain connects TRBV5-4 to TRBJ2-3; 8 bases match TRBD2. Sequencing input: peripheral blood. The receptor was derived from a woman aged 55-70 years who had recovered from COVID-19. This chain's CDR3 is CASSLSTSGETDTQYF. CDR3 nucleotide sequence: TGTGCCAGCAGCTTGTCAACTAGCGGCGAGACAGATACGCAGTATTTT.